A single T cell receptor beta chain is shown here with its context. Its cognate antigen is unknown. This record comes from a study of CD8 T cells in Susac syndrome. Study findings and constraints: The study's TCR sequencing and HLA analysis covered a relatively small number of individuals, and the study acknowledged this.

The CDR3 is 14 residues long. V dropped 0 bases and J dropped 7 bases, with 10 bases sitting between them. Germline assignment: CDR1 SGHNT and CDR2 YENEEA. Sequencing of TCR beta covered CD8+ and CD4+ T cells obtained from blood. Relapsing-remitting disease, either stable or active, was present in the multiple sclerosis controls, who were treatment-naive patients. RNA was extracted with the RNeasy kit, and a quantity of roughly 0.5 to 1 ug was reverse transcribed using random hexamers. The method of amplification for TCR beta CDR3 was immunoSEQ multiplex PCR, covering 54 Vbeta and 13 Jbeta. MiXCR, run by TCRdb on the immunoSEQ multiplex PCR reads, gives a single entry per CDR3 protein. The table includes just over 150,000 distinct CDR3 sequences, approximately 93% detected once.

Sequenced material: CD8+ T cells from PBMCs. This rearrangement joins TRBV11-3 to TRBJ2-1; D might be TRBD2 (6 bases). This receptor was identified in a human donor with multiple sclerosis. The CDR3 DNA reads TGTGCCAGCAGCTTAGATCGGGGGATGAATGAGCAGTTCTTC. It codes for CASSLDRGMNEQFF.